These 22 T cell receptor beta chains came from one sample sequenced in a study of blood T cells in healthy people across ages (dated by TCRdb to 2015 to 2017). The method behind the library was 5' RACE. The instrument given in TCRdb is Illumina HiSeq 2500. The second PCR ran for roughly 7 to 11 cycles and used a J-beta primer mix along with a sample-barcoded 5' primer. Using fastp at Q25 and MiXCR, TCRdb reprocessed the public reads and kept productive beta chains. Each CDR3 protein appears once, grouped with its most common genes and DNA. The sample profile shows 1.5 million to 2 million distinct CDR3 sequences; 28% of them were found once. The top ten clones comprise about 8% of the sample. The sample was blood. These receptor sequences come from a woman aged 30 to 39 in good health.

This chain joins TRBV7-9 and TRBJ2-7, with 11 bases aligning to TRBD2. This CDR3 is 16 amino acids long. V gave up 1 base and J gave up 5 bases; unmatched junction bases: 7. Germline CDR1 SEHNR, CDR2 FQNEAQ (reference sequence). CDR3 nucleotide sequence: TGTGCCAGCAGCTTAGAAACTAGCGGGAGACGGAACGAGCAGTACTTC. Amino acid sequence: CASSLETSGRRNEQYF.

The CDR3 loop reads CASSPSLARLYNEQFF. The CDR3 coding sequence is TGCGCCAGCAGCCCCTCACTAGCGAGGTTATACAATGAGCAGTTCTTC. The chain is built from TRBV4-1 and TRBJ2-1; 7 nucleotides align to TRBD2. V shed 4 bases, J shed 4 bases, and the junction held 10 bases outside the gene matches. This CDR3 region has 16 residues. The germline gives CDR1 MGHRA, CDR2 YSYEKL.

The CDR3 protein is CSSADRGYEQYF. In nucleotides, the CDR3 is TGCAGCTCGGCGGACAGGGGGTACGAGCAGTACTTC. The chain has TRBV29-1 and TRBJ2-7, with TRBD1 matching over 10 bases. Trimming at V came to 8 bases and at J to 4 bases, leaving 5 bases not matched to a gene. The CDR3 runs to 12 residues. The germline CDR1 and CDR2 sequences are SQVTM and ANQGSEA.

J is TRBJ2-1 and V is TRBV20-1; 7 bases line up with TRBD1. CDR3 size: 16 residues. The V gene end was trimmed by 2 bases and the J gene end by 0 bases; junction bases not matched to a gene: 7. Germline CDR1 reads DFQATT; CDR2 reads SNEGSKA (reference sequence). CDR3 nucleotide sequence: TGCAGTGCTAGACCCCGACAGGGACCCTCCTACAATGAGCAGTTCTTC. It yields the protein CSARPRQGPSYNEQFF.

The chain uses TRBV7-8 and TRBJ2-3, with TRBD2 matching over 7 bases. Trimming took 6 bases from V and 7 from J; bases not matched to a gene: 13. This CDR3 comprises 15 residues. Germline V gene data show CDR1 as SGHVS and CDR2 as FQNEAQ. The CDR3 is CASSQASGGLYTQYF. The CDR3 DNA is TGTGCCAGCAGTCAAGCTAGCGGAGGGTTGTATACGCAGTATTTT.

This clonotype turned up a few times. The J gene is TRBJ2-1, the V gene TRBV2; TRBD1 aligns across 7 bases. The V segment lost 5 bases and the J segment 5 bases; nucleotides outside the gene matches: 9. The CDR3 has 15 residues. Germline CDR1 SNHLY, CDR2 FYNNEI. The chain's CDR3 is CASSRRQGRDNEQFF. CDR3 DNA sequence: TGTGCCAGCAGTCGGAGACAGGGTCGGGACAATGAGCAGTTCTTC.

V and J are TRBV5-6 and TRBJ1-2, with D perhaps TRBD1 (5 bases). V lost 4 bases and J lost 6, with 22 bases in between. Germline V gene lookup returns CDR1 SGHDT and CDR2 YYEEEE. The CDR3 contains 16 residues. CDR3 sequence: CASSPTGGRGGDGYTF. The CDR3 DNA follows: TGTGCCAGCAGCCCTACCGGCGGTAGGGGAGGGGATGGCTACACCTTC.

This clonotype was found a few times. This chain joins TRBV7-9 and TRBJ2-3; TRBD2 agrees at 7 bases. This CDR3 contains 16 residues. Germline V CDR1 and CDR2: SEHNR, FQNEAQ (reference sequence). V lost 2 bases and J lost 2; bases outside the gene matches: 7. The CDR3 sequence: CASSLLWGGDTDTQYF. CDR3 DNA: TGTGCCAGCAGCTTACTCTGGGGGGGGGACACAGATACGCAGTATTTT.

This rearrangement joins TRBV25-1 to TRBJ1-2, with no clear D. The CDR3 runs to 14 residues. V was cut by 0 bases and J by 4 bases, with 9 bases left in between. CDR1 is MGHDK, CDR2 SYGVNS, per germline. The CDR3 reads CASSEYEGSYGYTF. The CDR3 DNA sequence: TGTGCCAGCAGTGAATATGAAGGGTCCTATGGCTACACCTTC.

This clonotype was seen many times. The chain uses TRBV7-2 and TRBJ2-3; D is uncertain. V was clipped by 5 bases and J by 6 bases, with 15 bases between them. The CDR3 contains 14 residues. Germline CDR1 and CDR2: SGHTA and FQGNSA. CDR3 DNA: TGTGCCAGCAGCATTAGCCGATCTGGGGATACGCAGTATTTT. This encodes CASSISRSGDTQYF.

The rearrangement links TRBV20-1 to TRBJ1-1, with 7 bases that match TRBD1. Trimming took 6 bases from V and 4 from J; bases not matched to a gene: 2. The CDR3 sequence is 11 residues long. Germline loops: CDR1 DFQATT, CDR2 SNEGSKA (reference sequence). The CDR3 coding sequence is TGCAGTGCCAGGACAGGCACTGAAGCTTTCTTT. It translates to CSARTGTEAFF.

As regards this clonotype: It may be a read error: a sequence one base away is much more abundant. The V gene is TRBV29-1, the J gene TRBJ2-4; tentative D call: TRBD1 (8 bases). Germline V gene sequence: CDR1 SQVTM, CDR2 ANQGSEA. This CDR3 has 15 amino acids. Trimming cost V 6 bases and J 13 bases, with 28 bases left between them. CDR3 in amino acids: CSVPHTTGDYNEQYF. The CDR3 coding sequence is TGCAGCGTGCCCCACACGACAGGGGACTACAATGAGCAGTACTTC.

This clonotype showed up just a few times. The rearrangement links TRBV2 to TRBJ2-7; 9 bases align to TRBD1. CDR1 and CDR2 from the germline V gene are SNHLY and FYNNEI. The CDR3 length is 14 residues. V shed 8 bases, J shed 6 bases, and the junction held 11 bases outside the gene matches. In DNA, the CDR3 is TGTGCCAGCTTCCGGGACAGGGACTTCGGCGAGCAGTACTTC. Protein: CASFRDRDFGEQYF.

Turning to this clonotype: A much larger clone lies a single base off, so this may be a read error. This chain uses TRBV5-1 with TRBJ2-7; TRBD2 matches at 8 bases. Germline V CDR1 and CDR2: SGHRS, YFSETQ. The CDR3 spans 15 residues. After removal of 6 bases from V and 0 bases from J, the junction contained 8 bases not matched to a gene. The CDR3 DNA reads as TGCGCCAGCAAGGCCCGGGGGGGGAACTCCTACGAGCAGTACTTC. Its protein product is CASKARGGNSYEQYF. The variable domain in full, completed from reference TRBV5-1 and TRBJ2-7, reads KAGVTQTPRYLIKTRGQQVTLSCSPISGHRSVSWYQQTPGQGLQFLFEYFSETQRNKGNFPGRFSGRQFSNSRSEMNVSTLELGDSALYLCASKARGGNSYEQYFGPGTRLTVT.

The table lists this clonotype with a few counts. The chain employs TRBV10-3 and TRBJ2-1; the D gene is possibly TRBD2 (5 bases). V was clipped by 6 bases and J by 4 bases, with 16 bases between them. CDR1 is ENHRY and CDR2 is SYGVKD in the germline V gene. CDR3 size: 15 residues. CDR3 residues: CAISPGRATYNEQFF. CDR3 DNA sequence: TGTGCCATCAGCCCTGGGCGGGCGACTTACAATGAGCAGTTCTTC.

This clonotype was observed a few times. Here the CDR3 DNA reads TGTGCCAGCAGCTTAGTAGTTGAAAAACTGTTTTTT. It encodes CASSLVVEKLFF. The chain uses TRBV7-6 and TRBJ1-4; D uncertain. The germline V gene encodes CDR1 SGHVS and CDR2 FNYEAQ. The CDR3 is 12 amino acids. V shed 1 base and J shed 7 bases, with 4 bases lying between them.

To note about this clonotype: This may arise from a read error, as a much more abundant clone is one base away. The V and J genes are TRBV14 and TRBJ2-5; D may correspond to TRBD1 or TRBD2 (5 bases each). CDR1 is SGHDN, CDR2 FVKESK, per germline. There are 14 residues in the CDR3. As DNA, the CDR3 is TGTGTCAGCAGCAGACAGCGAGGGTTGGAGACCCAGTACTTC. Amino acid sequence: CVSSRQRGLETQYF.

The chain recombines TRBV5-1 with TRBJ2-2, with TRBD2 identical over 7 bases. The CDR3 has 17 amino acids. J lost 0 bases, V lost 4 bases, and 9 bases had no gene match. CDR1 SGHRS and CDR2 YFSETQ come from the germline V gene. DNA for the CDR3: TGCGCCAGCAGCCTCGAAGCGGGGATAACGAACACCGGGGAGCTGTTTTTT. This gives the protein CASSLEAGITNTGELFF.

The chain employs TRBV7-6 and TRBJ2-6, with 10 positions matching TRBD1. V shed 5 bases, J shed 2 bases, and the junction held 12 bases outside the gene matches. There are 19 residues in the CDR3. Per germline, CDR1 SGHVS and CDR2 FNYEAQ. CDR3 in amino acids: CASSDRGRSADPGANVLTF. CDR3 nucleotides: TGTGCCAGCAGCGACAGGGGGCGGTCCGCGGACCCTGGGGCCAACGTCCTGACTTTC.

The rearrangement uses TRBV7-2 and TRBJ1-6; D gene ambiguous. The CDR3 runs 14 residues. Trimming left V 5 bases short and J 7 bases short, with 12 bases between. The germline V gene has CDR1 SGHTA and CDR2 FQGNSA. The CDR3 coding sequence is TGTGCCAGCAGCCCGGGTTTCGAGAATTCACCCCTCCACTTT. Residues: CASSPGFENSPLHF. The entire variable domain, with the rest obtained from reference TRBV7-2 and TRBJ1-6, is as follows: GAGVSQSPSNKVTEKGKDVELRCDPISGHTALYWYRQSLGQGLEFLIYFQGNSAPDKSGLPSDRFSAERTGGSVSTLTIQRTQQEDSAVYLCASSPGFENSPLHFGNGTRLTVT.

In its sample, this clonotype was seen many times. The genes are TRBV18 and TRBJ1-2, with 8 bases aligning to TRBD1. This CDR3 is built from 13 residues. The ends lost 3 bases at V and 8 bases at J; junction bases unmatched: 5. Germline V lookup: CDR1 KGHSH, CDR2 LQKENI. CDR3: CASSPLTGDGYTF. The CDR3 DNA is TGTGCCAGCTCACCCTTGACAGGGGACGGCTACACCTTC.

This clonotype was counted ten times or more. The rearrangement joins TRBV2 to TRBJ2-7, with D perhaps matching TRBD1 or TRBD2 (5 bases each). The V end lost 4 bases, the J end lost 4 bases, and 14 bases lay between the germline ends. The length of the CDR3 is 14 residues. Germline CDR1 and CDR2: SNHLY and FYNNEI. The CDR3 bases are TGTGCCAGCAGTGTACAGTCCGGGGCTTACGAGCAGTACTTC. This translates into CASSVQSGAYEQYF.